Below, one T cell receptor beta chain is given with its context. The data derive from a study of shared clonotypes between healthy human individuals. Each cell subset's genomic DNA was divided evenly among several immunoSEQ plates. Using immunoSEQ multiplex PCR, the repertoire was profiled, and TCRdb retains in-frame clones only, with some absent. This table has about 690,000 clones, roughly 88% appearing once. Per germline, CDR1 LNHDA and CDR2 SQIVND (reference sequence). This CDR3 has 15 residues. V shed 3 bases and J shed 3 bases, with 15 bases lying between them. The chain has TRBV19 and TRBJ2-7; D may be TRBD1 (5 bases). Sequenced input: memory CD8+ T cells from PBMCs. The subset here: CD45RO+ cells pooled with CCR7-negative TemRA cells. The sequence was obtained from a young man in good health. Some clones in this sample may be carry-over from other donors' samples. CDR3: CASSIGAGRHYEQYF. The CDR3 DNA reads TGTGCCAGTAGTATTGGGGCAGGACGCCACTACGAGCAGTACTTC.